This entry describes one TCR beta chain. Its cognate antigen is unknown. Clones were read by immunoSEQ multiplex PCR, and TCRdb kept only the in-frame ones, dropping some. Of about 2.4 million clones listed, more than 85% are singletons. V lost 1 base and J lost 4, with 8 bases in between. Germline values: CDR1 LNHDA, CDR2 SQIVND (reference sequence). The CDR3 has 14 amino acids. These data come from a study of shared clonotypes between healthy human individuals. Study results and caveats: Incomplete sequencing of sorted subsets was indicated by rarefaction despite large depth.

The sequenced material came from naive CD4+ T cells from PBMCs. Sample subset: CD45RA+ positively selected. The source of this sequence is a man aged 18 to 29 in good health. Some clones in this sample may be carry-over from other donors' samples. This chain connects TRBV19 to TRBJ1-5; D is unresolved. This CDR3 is CASSIVTENQPQHF. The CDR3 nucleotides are TGTGCCAGTAGTATAGTAACAGAGAATCAGCCCCAGCATTTT.